This T cell receptor beta chain derives from a study of CD8 T cells in Susac syndrome. TCR beta from blood CD8+ and CD4+ T cells was sequenced. Healthy donors constituted the controls, which were matched for age and sex. It was negative isolation that provided the CD8+ and CD4+ T cells, whereas TEMRA cells were enriched by FACS. Random hexamers were used to reverse transcribe an amount of roughly 0.5 to 1 ug RNA. Amplification of TCR beta CDR3 across 54 Vbeta and 13 Jbeta was performed with immunoSEQ multiplex PCR. TCRdb processed the immunoSEQ multiplex PCR reads anew with MiXCR; each CDR3 protein has one entry. This sample has roughly 200,000 distinct CDR3 sequences, with approximately 94% found just once. The CDR3 contains 15 residues. Germline CDR1 SGHTA, CDR2 FQGNSA. Trimming shortened V by 3 bases and J by 5 bases, and 16 bases separated the two germline ends.

The sequenced sample consisted of CD4+ T cells from PBMCs. The clonotype comes from a human donor in good health. The chain has TRBV7-2 and TRBJ2-5; D perhaps matches TRBD2 (6 bases). The CDR3 region is CASSLTWRGVETQYF. In DNA form, the CDR3 reads TGTGCCAGCAGCTTGACGTGGCGCGGGGTGGAGACCCAGTACTTC.